What follows are 3 T cell receptor beta chains derived from one specimen sequenced in a study of T cell responses to AZD1222 COVID-19 vaccine. Data came from immunoSEQ multiplex PCR; TCRdb stores just in-frame clones and leaves some out. The sample lists fewer than 120,000 clones, approximately 90% occurring once. The sequences come from peripheral blood, collected 28 days after the second AZD1222 dose. These receptors were collected from an adult who received the AZD1222 COVID-19 vaccine.

This chain links TRBV7-4 with TRBJ1-4, with D unclear. The V end lost 5 bases, the J end lost 6 bases, and 25 bases lay between the germline ends. The CDR3 totals 18 residues. Germline V gives CDR1 SGHVT, CDR2 SQSDAQ. The CDR3 spells CASSLITTRVLLDEKLFF. The DNA for the CDR3 is TGTGCCAGCAGCCTCATAACGACAAGGGTCCTTCTAGATGAAAAACTGTTTTTT.

The CDR3 spells CASSEPNTGELFF. CDR3 sequence (DNA): TGTGCCAGCAGTGAGCCGAACACCGGGGAGCTGTTTTTT. The V call is TRBV6-4, the J call TRBJ2-2; D is ambiguous. The V gene lost 3 bases and the J gene lost 0 bases, with 2 bases spanning the gap. The germline V gene encodes CDR1 MRHNA and CDR2 SNTAGT. The CDR3 runs to 13 residues.

The chain is built from TRBV28 and TRBJ1-1; TRBD1 is a possible D gene (6 bases). This CDR3 is built from 12 residues. The V gene's germline CDR1 is MDHEN and CDR2 SYDVKM. V was clipped by 5 bases and J by 4 bases, with 8 bases between them. CDR3 sequence reads: CASSPDSTEAFF. CDR3 nucleotides: TGTGCCAGCAGTCCGGACAGCACTGAAGCTTTCTTT.